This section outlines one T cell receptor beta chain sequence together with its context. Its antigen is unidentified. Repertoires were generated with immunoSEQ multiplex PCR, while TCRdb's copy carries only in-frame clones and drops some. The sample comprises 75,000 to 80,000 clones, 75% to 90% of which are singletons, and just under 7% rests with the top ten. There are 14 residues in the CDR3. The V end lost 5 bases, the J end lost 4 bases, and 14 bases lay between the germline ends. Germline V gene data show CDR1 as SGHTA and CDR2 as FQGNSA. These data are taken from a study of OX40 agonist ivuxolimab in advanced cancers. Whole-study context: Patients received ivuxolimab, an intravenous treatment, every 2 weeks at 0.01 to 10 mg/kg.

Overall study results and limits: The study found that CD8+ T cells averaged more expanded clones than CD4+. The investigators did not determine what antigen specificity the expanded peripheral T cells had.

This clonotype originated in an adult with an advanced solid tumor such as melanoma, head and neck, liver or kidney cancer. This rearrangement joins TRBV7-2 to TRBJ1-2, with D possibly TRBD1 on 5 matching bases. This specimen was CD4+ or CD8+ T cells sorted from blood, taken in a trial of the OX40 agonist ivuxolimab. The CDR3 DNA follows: TGTGCCAGCAGCATGACAGAAGGAATCTATGGCTACACCTTC. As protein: CASSMTEGIYGYTF.